This T cell receptor beta chain was sequenced in a study of cytomegalovirus exposure and HLA in healthy donors. Broader study findings: In the approximately 130 validation repertoires, 94% of cluster scores exceeded 0, per a later analysis. The classifier reportedly diagnosed cytomegalovirus status with high sensitivity and specificity.

The CDR3 is 13 amino acids. V was cut by 0 bases and J by 3 bases, with 6 bases left in between. From germline, CDR1 is MGHRA and CDR2 YSYEKL. With regard to this clone: No antigen is known for it.

Clones were sequenced by immunoSEQ multiplex PCR, and TCRdb holds only the in-frame ones, with some missing. The repertoire holds about 71,000 clones, with approximately 94% as singletons. The rearrangement joins TRBV4-1 to TRBJ2-7; no reliable D call. The specimen was PBMCs. The source is a woman younger than 30 in good health and CMV-seronegative. CDR3 sequence: CASSQDASYEQYF. The CDR3 DNA follows: TGCGCCAGCAGCCAAGATGCTAGCTACGAGCAGTACTTC.